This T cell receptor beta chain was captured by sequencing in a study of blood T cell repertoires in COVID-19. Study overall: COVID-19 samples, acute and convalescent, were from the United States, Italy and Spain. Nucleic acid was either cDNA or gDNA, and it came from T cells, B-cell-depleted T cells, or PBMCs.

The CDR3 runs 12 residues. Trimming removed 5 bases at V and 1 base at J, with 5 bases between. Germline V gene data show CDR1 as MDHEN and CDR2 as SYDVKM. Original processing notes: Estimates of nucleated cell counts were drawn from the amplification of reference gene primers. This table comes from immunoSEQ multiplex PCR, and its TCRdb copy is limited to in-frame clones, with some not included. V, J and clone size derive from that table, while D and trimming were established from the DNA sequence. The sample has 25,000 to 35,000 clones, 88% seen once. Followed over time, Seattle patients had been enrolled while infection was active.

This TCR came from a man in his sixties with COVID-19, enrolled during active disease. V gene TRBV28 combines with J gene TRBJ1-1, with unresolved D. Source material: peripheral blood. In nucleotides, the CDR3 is TGTGCCAGCAGTCGGGGGAACACTGAAGCTTTCTTT. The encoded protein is CASSRGNTEAFF.